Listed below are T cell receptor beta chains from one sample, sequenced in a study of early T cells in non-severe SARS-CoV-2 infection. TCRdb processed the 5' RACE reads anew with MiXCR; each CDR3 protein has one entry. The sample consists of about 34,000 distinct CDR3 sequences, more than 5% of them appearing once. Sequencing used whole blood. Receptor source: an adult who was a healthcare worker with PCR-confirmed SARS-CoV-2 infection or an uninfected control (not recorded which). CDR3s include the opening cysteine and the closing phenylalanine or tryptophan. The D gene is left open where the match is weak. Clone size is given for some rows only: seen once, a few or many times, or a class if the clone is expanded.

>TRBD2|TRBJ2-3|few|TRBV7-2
CASSYYPGTRSTDTQYF
TGTGCCAGCAGCTACTACCCCGGGACTAGAAGCACAGATACGCAGTATTTT
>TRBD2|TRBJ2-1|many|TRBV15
CATSRDLAGGNEQFF
TGTGCCACCAGCAGAGATCTAGCGGGGGGCAATGAGCAGTTCTTC
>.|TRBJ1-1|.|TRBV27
CASSLGAANTEAFF
TGTGCCAGCAGTTTGGGGGCGGCGAACACTGAAGCTTTCTTT
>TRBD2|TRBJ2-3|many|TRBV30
CAWSFSGGSDTQYF
TGTGCCTGGAGCTTTAGCGGGGGATCAGATACGCAGTATTTT
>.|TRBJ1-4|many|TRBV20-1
CSARGGGLTTNEKLFF
TGCAGTGCTAGAGGTGGGGGGCTAACAACTAATGAAAAACTGTTTTTT
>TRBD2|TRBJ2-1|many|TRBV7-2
CASSLVGTSGYNEQFF
TGTGCCAGCAGCTTAGTTGGGACTAGCGGCTACAATGAGCAGTTCTTC
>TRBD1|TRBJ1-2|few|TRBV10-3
CATTGQGDYGYTF
TGTGCCACGACCGGACAGGGTGACTATGGCTACACCTTC
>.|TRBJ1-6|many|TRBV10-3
CAIRGEGLDSPLHF
TGTGCCATCAGGGGCGAGGGCCTCGATTCACCCCTCCACTTT
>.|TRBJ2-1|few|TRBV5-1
CASSISGEQFF
TGCGCCAGCAGCATCAGCGGGGAGCAGTTCTTC
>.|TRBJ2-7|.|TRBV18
CASSPLGGGKYEQYF
TGTGCCAGCTCACCCCTAGGGGGGGGCAAGTACGAGCAGTACTTC
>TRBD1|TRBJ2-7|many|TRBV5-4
CASSLPDRGYEQYF
TGTGCCAGCAGCTTACCAGACAGGGGCTACGAGCAGTACTTC
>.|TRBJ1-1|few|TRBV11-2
CASSFTAGSNTEAFF
TGTGCCAGCAGCTTCACGGCTGGGTCGAACACTGAAGCTTTCTTT
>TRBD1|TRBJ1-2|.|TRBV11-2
CASSRDRVSGYTF
TGTGCCAGCAGCCGAGACAGGGTTAGTGGCTACACCTTC
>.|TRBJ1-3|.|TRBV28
CASSLGESGYGNTIYF
TGTGCCAGCAGTTTAGGGGAATCGGGTTACGGAAACACCATATATTTT
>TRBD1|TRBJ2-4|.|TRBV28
CASSSYRGRVKNIQYF
TGTGCCAGCAGTTCTTACAGGGGGCGCGTCAAAAACATTCAGTACTTC
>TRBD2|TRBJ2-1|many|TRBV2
CASKWASGGNEQFF
TGTGCCAGCAAGTGGGCTAGCGGGGGTAATGAGCAGTTCTTC
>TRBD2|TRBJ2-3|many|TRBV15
CAIRPGLAGTDTQYF
TGTGCCATTAGACCGGGACTAGCGGGCACAGATACGCAGTATTTT
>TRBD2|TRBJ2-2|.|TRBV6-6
CASSGTSGGALYTGELFF
TGTGCCAGCAGTGGGACTAGCGGGGGGGCCCTTTACACCGGGGAGCTGTTTTTT
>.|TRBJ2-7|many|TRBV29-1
CSVVVGSYEQYF
TGCAGCGTTGTGGTCGGCAGCTACGAGCAGTACTTC
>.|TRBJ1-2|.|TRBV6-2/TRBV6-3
CASKDGSHGYTF
TGTGCCAGCAAAGACGGGAGCCATGGCTACACCTTC
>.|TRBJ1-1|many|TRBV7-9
CASSSRETEAFF
TGTGCCAGCAGCTCCAGGGAAACTGAAGCTTTCTTT
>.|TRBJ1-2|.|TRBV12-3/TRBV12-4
CASSVTGYGYTF
TGTGCCAGCAGTGTCACAGGGTATGGCTACACCTTC
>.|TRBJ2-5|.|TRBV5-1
CASSFITGSGVSQYF
TGCGCCAGTTCTTTCATTACAGGGTCCGGAGTGTCCCAGTACTTC
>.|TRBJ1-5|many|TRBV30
CAWSTLEGYQPQHF
TGTGCCTGGAGTACCCTTGAAGGGTATCAGCCCCAGCATTTT
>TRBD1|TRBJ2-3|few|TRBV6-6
CASRIGTGPVDTQYF
TGTGCCAGCAGGATCGGGACAGGGCCGGTCGATACGCAGTATTTT
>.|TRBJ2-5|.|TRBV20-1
CSAGARAETQYF
TGCAGTGCTGGCGCCAGGGCAGAGACCCAGTACTTC
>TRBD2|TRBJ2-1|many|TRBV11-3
CASSFSRTSGYNEQFF
TGTGCCAGCAGCTTTTCTAGGACTAGCGGCTACAATGAGCAGTTCTTC
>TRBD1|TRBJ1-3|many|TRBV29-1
CSGTGEGNTIYF
TGCAGCGGAACAGGGGAAGGAAACACCATATATTTT